This T cell receptor beta chain was identified during a study of blood T cell repertoires in COVID-19 (dated by TCRdb to about 2020). General notes on the study: Collaborator samples came from the United States, Italy and Spain and covered acute and convalescent phases of COVID-19. The material from the prospective study consisted of cDNA or gDNA derived from T cells, B-cell-depleted T cells, or PBMCs. Subjects who had been exposed to COVID-19, were actively infected with it, or had recovered from it provided the deeply sampled blood TCRbeta repertoires that made up the dataset. A freely available public database, intended as a resource for researchers studying the immune response to SARS-CoV-2, is where the repertoires were released. The samples were drawn from the first 160 participants of the ongoing ImmuneRACE study and from 1,254 subjects provided by 6 global collaborators. Nearly every sample came with metadata listing a de-identified subject ID, COVID-19 status, age in years and sex. Where HLA class I and class II types were available, the types were taken from metadata supplied by the sample provider, not from assay-based typing.

In Seattle, one collaborating source enrolled patients while the infection was active and tracked those patients longitudinally over the course of disease. Each collaborating institution followed its own protocols to collect whole blood in K2EDTA tubes. For TCRbeta analysis, collaborator samples were shipped as frozen whole blood, as isolated PBMCs, or as DNA extracted from either sample type. Points on this clone: It has no known antigen specificity. No base quality information exists; no much larger clone differs at one position.

The immunoSEQ Assay, a bias-controlled multiplex PCR, was used to amplify TCRbeta CDR3 regions from genomic DNA. Per the authors' processing: Within the assay, amplification of reference gene primers was used to estimate how many nucleated cells each sample contained. To quantify the absolute abundance of each unique TCRbeta CDR3 rearrangement, sequence reads were collapsed and filtered. For each sample, productive Simpson clonality was calculated as the square root of Simpson's diversity index over productive rearrangements. TCRdb took over this immuneACCESS table, retaining in-frame rearrangements with V and J assigned. Such tables are incomplete; in checked studies, under half of the missing clones stem from an unresolved V gene, and the remainder is unexplained. V and J calls and clone size come straight from that table; D and trimming were deduced from the DNA. The sample table contains approximately 530,000 clones; only one count was recorded for about 88% of them. The ten largest clonotypes hold roughly 8.3% of the sample.

V is trimmed back by 4 bases and J by 5 bases, and the junction contains 4 bases that no gene match accounts for. Reading the germline V gene gives CDR1 SQVTM and CDR2 ANQGSEA. The CDR3 spans 12 residues, from the cysteine through the phenylalanine. Just CDR3 DNA is preserved here, 36 bases in frame from base 1. Results and caveats for the whole study, not just this receptor: The quantity of clinical and demographic metadata differed by source and by participant and was supplied without curation.

The TCR sequence derives from a woman aged 45 to 65 with COVID-19, enrolled during active disease. The specimen sequenced was peripheral blood. The chain joins TRBV29-1 to TRBJ1-1, and 7 junction bases match TRBD1. The bases are TGCAGCGTTGGTGAGGGGGCGACTGAAGCTTTCTTT. Its protein is CSVGEGATEAFF.